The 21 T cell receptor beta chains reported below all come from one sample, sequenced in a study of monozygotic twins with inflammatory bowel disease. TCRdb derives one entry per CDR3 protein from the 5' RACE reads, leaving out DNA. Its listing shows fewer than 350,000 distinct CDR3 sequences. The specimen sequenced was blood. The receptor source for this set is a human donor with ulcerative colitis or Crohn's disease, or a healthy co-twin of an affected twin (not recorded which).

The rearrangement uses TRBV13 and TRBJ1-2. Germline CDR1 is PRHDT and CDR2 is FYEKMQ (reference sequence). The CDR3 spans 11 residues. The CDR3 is CASSLGGGCTF.

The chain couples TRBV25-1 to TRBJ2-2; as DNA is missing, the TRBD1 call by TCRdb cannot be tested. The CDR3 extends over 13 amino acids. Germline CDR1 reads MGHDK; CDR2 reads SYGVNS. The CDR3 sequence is CAVRGQDTGELFF.

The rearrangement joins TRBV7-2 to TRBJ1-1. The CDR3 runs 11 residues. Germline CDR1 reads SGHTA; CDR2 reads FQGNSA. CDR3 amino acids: CASRSSTEAFF.

The CDR3 spells CASSYGVYNEQFF. This chain connects TRBV6-2 or TRBV6-3 to TRBJ2-1. Germline V gene lookup returns CDR1 MNHEY and CDR2 SVGEGT. This CDR3 contains 13 residues.

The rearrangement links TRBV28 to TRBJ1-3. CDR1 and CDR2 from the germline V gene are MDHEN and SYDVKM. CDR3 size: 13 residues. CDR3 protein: CASTGAPGNTIYF. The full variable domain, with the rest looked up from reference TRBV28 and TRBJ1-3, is DVKVTQSSRYLVKRTGEKVFLECVQDMDHENMFWYRQDPGLGLRLIYFSYDVKMKEKGDIPEGYSVSREKKERFSLILESASTNQTSMYLCASTGAPGNTIYFGEGSWLTVV.

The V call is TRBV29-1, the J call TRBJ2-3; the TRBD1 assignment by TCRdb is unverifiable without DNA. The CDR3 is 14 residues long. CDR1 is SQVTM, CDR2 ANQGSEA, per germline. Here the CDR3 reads CSGRTVRSTDTQYF.

CDR3 region: CASSSGGRETQYF. This chain links TRBV7-2 with TRBJ2-5; there is no DNA to check the TCRdb D call of TRBD1. Germline V lookup: CDR1 SGHTA, CDR2 FQGNSA. The CDR3 contains 13 residues.

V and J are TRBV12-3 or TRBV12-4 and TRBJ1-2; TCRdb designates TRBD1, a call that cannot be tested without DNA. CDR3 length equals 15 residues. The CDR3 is CASSLSGQGGYGYTF.

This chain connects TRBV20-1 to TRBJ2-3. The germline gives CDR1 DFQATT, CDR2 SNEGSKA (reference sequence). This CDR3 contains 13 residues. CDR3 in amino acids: CSASNRLTDTQYF.

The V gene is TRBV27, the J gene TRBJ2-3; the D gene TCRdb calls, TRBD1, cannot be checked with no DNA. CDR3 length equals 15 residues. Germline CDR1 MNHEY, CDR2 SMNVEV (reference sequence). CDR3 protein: CASSFKTEGGGTQYF.

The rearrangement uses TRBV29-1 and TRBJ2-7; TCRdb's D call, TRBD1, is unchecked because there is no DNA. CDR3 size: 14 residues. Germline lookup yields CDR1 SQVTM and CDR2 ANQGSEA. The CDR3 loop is CSVDSSGQGYEQYF.

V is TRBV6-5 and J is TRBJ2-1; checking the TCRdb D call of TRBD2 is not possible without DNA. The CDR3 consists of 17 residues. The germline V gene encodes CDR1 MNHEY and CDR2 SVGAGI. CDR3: CASSYLTSGGGRNEQFF.

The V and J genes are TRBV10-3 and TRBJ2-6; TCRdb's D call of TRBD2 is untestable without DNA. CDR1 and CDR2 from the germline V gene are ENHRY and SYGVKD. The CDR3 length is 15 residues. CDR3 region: CATRDLSSGANVLTF.

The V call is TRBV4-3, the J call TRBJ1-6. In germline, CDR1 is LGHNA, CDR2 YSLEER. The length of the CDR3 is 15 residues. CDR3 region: CASSQDSRLGSPLHF.

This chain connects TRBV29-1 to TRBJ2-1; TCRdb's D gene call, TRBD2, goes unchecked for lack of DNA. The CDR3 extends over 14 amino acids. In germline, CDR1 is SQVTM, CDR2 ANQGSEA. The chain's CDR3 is CSAGTGGSYNEQFF.

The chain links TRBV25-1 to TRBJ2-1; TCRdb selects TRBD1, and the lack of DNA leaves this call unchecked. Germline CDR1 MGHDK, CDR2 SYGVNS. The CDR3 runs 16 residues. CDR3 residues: CASSESDGGSYNEQFF.

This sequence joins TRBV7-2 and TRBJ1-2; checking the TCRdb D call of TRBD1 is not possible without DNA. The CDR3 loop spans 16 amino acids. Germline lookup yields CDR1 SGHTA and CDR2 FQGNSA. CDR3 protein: CASSPAGGWANYGYTF.

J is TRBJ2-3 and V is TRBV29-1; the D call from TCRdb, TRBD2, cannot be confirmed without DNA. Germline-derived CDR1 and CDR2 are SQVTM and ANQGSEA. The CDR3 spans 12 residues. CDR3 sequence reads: CSDKAGYDTQYF.

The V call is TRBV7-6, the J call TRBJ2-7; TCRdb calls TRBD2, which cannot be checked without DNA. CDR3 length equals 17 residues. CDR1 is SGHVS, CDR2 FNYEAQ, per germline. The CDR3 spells CASSFHPGLAGVYEQYF.

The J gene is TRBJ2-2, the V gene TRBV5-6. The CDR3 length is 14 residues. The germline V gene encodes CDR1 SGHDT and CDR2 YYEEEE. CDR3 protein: CASSLAGFTGELFF.

CDR3 residues: CASSLGPARYEQYF. The genes are TRBV11-2 and TRBJ2-7. The CDR3 spans 14 residues. Per the germline V gene, CDR1 is SGHAT and CDR2 is FQNNGV.